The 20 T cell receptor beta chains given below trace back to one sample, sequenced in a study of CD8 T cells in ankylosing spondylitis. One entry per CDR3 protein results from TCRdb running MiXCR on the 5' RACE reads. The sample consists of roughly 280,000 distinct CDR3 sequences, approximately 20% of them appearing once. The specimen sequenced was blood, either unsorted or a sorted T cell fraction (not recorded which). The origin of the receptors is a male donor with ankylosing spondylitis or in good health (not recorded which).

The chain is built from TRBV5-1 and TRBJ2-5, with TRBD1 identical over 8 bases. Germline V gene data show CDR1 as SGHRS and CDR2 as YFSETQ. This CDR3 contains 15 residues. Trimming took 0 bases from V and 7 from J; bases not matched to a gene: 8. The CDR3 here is CASSLVAGGLVTQYF. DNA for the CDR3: TGCGCCAGCAGCTTGGTAGCAGGGGGCTTGGTGACCCAGTACTTC.

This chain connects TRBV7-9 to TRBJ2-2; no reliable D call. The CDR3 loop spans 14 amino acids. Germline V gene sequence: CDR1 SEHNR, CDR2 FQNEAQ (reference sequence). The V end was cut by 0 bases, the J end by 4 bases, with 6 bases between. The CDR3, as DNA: TGTGCCAGCAGCTTAGCAACAGTCACCGGGGAGCTGTTTTTT. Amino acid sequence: CASSLATVTGELFF.

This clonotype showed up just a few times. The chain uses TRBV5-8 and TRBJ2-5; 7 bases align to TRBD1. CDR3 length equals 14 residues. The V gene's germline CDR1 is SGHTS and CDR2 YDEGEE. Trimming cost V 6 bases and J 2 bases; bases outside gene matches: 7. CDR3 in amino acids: CASNPGQPQETQYF. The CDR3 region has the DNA TGTGCCAGCAACCCGGGACAGCCACAAGAGACCCAGTACTTC.

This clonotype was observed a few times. The CDR3 DNA reads as TGTGCCAGCAGTGCGGGACCTCTAAACACCATATATTTT. It codes for CASSAGPLNTIYF. The gene calls are TRBV12-3 or TRBV12-4 and TRBJ1-3; maybe TRBD1 (5 bases). The V gene lost 5 bases and the J gene lost 6 bases, with 11 bases spanning the gap. CDR3 length equals 13 residues.

CDR3 residues: CASSLGGHPNSPLHF. CDR3 in DNA: TGTGCCAGCAGCCTCGGGGGACACCCGAATTCACCCCTCCACTTT. This chain uses TRBV7-9 with TRBJ1-6, with a weak D call TRBD1 (6 bases). V gave up 5 bases and J gave up 7 bases, with 15 bases separating them. From germline, CDR1 is SEHNR and CDR2 FQNEAQ (reference sequence). This CDR3 has 15 amino acids.

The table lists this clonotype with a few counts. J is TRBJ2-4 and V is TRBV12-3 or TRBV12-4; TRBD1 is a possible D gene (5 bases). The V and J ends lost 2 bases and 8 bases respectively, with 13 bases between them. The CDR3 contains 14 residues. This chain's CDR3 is CASSLRQQGDIQYF. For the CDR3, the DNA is TGTGCCAGCAGTTTACGGCAACAAGGGGACATTCAGTACTTC.

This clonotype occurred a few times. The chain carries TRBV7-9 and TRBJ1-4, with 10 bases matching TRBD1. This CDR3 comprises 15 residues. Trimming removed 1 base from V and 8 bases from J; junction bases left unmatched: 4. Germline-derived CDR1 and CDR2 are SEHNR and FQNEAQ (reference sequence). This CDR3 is CASSLDGTGDEKLFF. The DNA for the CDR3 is TGTGCCAGCAGCTTAGATGGGACAGGGGACGAAAAACTGTTTTTT.

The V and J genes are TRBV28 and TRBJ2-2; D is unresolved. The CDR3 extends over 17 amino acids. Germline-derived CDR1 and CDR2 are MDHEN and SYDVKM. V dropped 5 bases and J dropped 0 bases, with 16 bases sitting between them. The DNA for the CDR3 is TGTGCCAGCAGTCTCCTTTGGGCGGCCGCGAACACCGGGGAGCTGTTTTTT. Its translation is CASSLLWAAANTGELFF.

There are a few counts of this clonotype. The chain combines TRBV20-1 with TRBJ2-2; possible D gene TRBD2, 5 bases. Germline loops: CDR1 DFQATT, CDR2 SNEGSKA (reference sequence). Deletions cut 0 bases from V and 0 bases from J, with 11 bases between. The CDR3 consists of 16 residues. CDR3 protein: CSARDLSGSNTGELFF. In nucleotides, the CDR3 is TGCAGTGCTAGAGATCTCTCGGGGTCGAACACCGGGGAGCTGTTTTTT.

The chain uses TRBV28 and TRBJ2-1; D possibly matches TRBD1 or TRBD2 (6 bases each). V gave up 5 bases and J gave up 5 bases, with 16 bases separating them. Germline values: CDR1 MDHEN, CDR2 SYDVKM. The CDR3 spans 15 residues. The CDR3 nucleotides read TGTGCCAGCAGTATCGGGGGCCGCGGAGACAATGAGCAGTTCTTC. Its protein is CASSIGGRGDNEQFF.

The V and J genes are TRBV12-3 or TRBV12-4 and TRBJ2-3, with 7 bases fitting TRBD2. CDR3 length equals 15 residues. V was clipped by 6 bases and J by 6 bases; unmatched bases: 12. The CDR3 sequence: CASSSGGWGGDTQYF. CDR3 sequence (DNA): TGTGCCAGCAGCTCTGGGGGTTGGGGAGGGGATACGCAGTATTTT.

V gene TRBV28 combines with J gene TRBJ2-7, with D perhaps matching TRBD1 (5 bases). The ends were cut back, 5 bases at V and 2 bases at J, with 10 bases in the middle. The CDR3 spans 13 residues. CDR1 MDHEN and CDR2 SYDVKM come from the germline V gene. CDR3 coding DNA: TGTGCCAGCAGTATCGACAGAACCTACGAGCAGTACGTC. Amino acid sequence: CASSIDRTYEQYV.

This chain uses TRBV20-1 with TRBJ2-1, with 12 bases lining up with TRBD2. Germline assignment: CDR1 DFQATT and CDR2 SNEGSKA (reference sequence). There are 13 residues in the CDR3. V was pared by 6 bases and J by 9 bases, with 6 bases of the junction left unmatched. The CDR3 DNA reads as TGCAGTGCCCCGGGGACTAGCGGGCTTGAGCAGTTCTTC. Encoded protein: CSAPGTSGLEQFF.

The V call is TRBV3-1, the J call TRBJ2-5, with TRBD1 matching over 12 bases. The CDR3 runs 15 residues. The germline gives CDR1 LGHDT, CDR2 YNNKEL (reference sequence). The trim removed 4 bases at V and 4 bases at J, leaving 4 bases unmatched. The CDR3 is CASSRGQGAGETQYF. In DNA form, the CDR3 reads TGTGCCAGCAGCCGGGGACAGGGGGCAGGAGAGACCCAGTACTTC.

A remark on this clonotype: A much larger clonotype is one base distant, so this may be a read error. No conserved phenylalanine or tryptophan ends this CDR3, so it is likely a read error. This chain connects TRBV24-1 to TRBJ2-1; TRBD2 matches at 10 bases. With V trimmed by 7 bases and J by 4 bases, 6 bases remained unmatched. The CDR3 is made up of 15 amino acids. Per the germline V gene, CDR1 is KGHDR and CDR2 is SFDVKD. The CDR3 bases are TGTGCCACCAGCAGCGGGGGGGGCGGGTACAATGAGCAGTTCCTC. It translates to CATSSGGGGYNEQFL.

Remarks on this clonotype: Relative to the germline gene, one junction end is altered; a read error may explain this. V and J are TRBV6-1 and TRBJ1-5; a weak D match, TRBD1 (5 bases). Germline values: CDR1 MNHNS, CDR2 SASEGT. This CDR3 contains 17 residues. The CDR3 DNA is TGTGCCAGCAGAAAGGGGCAGGCCCTCCTGGGCAATCAGCCCGAGCATTTT. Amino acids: CASRKGQALLGNQPEHF.

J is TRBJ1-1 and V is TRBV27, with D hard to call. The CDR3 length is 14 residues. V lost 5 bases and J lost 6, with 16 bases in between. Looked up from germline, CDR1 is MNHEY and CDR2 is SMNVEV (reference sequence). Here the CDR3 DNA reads TGTGCCAGCAGTCCGCGACCTGACACCTCTGAAGCTTTCTTT. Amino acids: CASSPRPDTSEAFF.

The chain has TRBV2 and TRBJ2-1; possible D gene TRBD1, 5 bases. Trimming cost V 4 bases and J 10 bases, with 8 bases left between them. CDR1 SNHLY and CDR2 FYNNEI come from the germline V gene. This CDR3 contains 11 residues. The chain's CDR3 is CASSVGVEQFF. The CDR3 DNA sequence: TGTGCCAGCAGTGTAGGGGTAGAGCAGTTCTTC.

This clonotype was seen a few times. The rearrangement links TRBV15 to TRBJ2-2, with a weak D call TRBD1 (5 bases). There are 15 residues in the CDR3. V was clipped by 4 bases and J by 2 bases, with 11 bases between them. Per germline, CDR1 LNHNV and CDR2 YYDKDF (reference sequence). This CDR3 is CATSTHRINTGELFF. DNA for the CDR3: TGTGCCACCAGCACCCACAGGATTAACACCGGGGAGCTGTTTTTT.

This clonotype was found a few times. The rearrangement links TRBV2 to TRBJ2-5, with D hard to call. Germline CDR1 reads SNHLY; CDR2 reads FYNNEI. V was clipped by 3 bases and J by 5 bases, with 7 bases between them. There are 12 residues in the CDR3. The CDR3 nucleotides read TGTGCCAGCAGTGAGGGTGGGGAGACCCAGTACTTC. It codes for CASSEGGETQYF.